Each of the 28 T cell receptor beta chains below was sequenced from the same sample in a study of OX40 agonist ivuxolimab in advanced cancers. Generated by immunoSEQ multiplex PCR, the TCRdb table keeps only in-frame clones and is missing some. The data show about 76,000 clones, with approximately 90% seen just once and roughly 0.89% held by the top ten. The sequences come from CD4+ or CD8+ T cells sorted from blood, collected in a trial of the OX40 agonist ivuxolimab. These TCRs come from an adult with an advanced solid tumor such as melanoma, head and neck, liver or kidney cancer.

The chain uses TRBV5-4 and TRBJ2-5; D might be TRBD1 (6 bases). Germline V gene sequence: CDR1 SGHNT, CDR2 YYREEE (reference sequence). This CDR3 has 15 amino acids. V lost 1 base and J lost 1, with 11 bases in between. Here the CDR3 DNA reads TGTGCCAGCAGCTTGTCAGGGGCCTCCCAAGAGACCCAGTACTTC. Its protein is CASSLSGASQETQYF.

This clone was seen once. The rearrangement uses TRBV6-5 and TRBJ2-7; a possible D gene is TRBD1 (5 bases). The germline CDR1 and CDR2 sequences are MNHEY and SVGAGI. This CDR3 region has 11 residues. Trimming took 7 bases from V and 2 from J, leaving 6 bases between them. CDR3 sequence reads: CASKGTYEQYF. The CDR3 nucleotides are TGTGCCAGCAAGGGGACCTACGAGCAGTACTTC.

The chain employs TRBV27 and TRBJ1-1, with 7 bases lining up with TRBD1. J was trimmed by 6 bases and V by 8 bases; bases with no gene match: 12. This CDR3 region has 14 residues. In germline, CDR1 is MNHEY, CDR2 SMNVEV (reference sequence). DNA for the CDR3: TGTGCCAGCGCGCAGACAGGGTCTAACCCTGAAGCTTTCTTT. Translated, it gives CASAQTGSNPEAFF.

The V and J genes are TRBV25-1 and TRBJ2-5; 8 nucleotides agree with TRBD1. The CDR3 extends over 15 amino acids. V shed 3 bases, J shed 4 bases, and the junction held 7 bases outside the gene matches. The germline V gene encodes CDR1 MGHDK and CDR2 SYGVNS. CDR3 in DNA: TGTGCCAGCAGTGATATCGGACAGGGACGAGAGACCCAGTACTTC. This translates into CASSDIGQGRETQYF.

J is TRBJ2-1 and V is TRBV11-2; TRBD2 aligns across 8 bases. The germline V gene has CDR1 SGHAT and CDR2 FQNNGV. The V gene end was trimmed by 2 bases and the J gene end by 5 bases; junction bases not matched to a gene: 11. CDR3 length equals 17 residues. CDR3 amino acids: CASSLTLSGSLNNEQFF. As DNA, the CDR3 is TGTGCCAGCAGCTTAACGCTAAGCGGGAGTCTGAACAATGAGCAGTTCTTC.

J is TRBJ1-4 and V is TRBV10-3, with D hard to call. This CDR3 is built from 14 residues. Per the germline V gene, CDR1 is ENHRY and CDR2 is SYGVKD. V was clipped by 3 bases and J by 7 bases, with 12 bases between them. CDR3: CAISDRGLGEKLFF. CDR3 nucleotides: TGTGCCATCAGTGATCGGGGATTGGGTGAAAAACTGTTTTTT.

The chain joins TRBV5-6 to TRBJ1-4, with D maybe TRBD1 (5 bases). CDR3 length equals 13 residues. V was cut by 6 bases and J by 5 bases, with 11 bases left in between. Germline CDR1 is SGHDT and CDR2 is YYEEEE. Here the CDR3 DNA reads TGTGCCAGCACTTGGGACCGGAATGAAAAACTGTTTTTT. This gives the protein CASTWDRNEKLFF.

This clone has just one count. The genes are TRBV5-1 and TRBJ2-2, with 9 positions matching TRBD1. This CDR3 region has 17 residues. From germline, CDR1 is SGHRS and CDR2 YFSETQ. Germline trimming cut 1 base from V and 7 bases from J; bases unmatched to any gene: 11. The CDR3 DNA reads TGCGCCAGCAGCTTGAATTTGGGACAGGGTAATCACGGGGAGCTGTTTTTT. Protein product: CASSLNLGQGNHGELFF.

The genes are TRBV30 and TRBJ1-1; TRBD1 aligns across 7 bases. In germline, CDR1 is GTSNPN, CDR2 SVGIG (reference sequence). The CDR3 runs to 14 residues. J lost 0 bases, V lost 3 bases, and 4 bases had no gene match. CDR3 sequence reads: CAWSQGGMNTEAFF. The DNA for the CDR3 is TGTGCCTGGAGCCAGGGGGGGATGAACACTGAAGCTTTCTTT.

The chain recombines TRBV7-9 with TRBJ2-7; D might be TRBD2 (5 bases). Germline CDR1 SEHNR, CDR2 FQNEAQ (reference sequence). The CDR3 length is 12 residues. V was clipped by 8 bases and J by 2 bases, with 10 bases between them. CDR3 region: CASGRGTYEQYF. DNA for the CDR3: TGTGCCAGCGGCCGGGGAACCTACGAGCAGTACTTC.

This chain uses TRBV6-6 with TRBJ2-7; 7 positions agree with TRBD1. J was trimmed by 3 bases and V by 6 bases; bases with no gene match: 11. CDR1 is MNHNY and CDR2 is SVGAGI in the germline V gene (reference sequence). The CDR3 runs to 15 residues. The DNA of the CDR3 is TGTGCCAGCAGCCCAGAGACAGGGAGTAACTACGAGCAGTACTTC. Its protein is CASSPETGSNYEQYF.

This sequence joins TRBV7-9 and TRBJ1-5; no firm D call. The CDR3 extends over 15 amino acids. Germline CDR1 and CDR2: SEHNR and FQNEAQ (reference sequence). The germline V and J ends were trimmed by 1 base and 1 base, with 8 bases remaining between them. The CDR3 nucleotides read TGTGCCAGCAGCTTAGGCTACGAGAGCAATCAGCCCCAGCATTTT. It codes for CASSLGYESNQPQHF.

The chain combines TRBV6-5 with TRBJ1-1; weak D call: TRBD1 (5 bases). V lost 6 bases, J lost 6 bases, and 20 bases lay in between. The CDR3 is 15 residues long. Per the germline V gene, CDR1 is MNHEY and CDR2 is SVGAGI. CDR3 sequence: CASSLDSGRIAEAFF. In nucleotides, the CDR3 is TGTGCCAGCAGCCTCGACTCAGGGAGGATCGCTGAAGCTTTCTTT.

This chain uses TRBV2 with TRBJ2-7; D ambiguous. V was pared by 7 bases and J by 1 base, with 17 bases between. The CDR3 runs 15 residues. Per the germline V gene, CDR1 is SNHLY and CDR2 is FYNNEI. CDR3: CASTPFGRSSYEQYF. The CDR3, as DNA: TGTGCCAGCACCCCTTTCGGGCGCTCATCCTACGAGCAGTACTTC.

Concerning this clone: Other DNA sequences in the sample encode the same CDR3. The chain recombines TRBV5-1 with TRBJ2-6; the D call may be TRBD1 or TRBD2 (5 bases each). This CDR3 region has 20 residues. Looked up from germline, CDR1 is SGHRS and CDR2 is YFSETQ. Trimming took 4 bases from V and 0 from J, leaving 23 bases between them. In DNA form, the CDR3 reads TGCGCCAGCAGCACCGAATGGGGGTCAGGGAGAGGCTCTGGGGCCAACGTCCTGACTTTC. Translation: CASSTEWGSGRGSGANVLTF.

This clone was seen only once. The rearrangement links TRBV14 to TRBJ2-7, with D perhaps TRBD1 (5 bases). This CDR3 region has 14 residues. Germline V gene data show CDR1 as SGHDN and CDR2 as FVKESK. Deletions cut 1 base from V and 2 bases from J, with 9 bases between. The chain's CDR3 is CASSQAGQPYEQYF. For the CDR3, the DNA is TGTGCCAGCAGCCAAGCAGGGCAGCCCTACGAGCAGTACTTC.

The gene calls are TRBV27 and TRBJ2-7, with D possibly matching TRBD2 (6 bases). The CDR3 sequence is 14 residues long. Germline CDR1 MNHEY, CDR2 SMNVEV (reference sequence). V was clipped by 6 bases and J by 3 bases, with 15 bases between them. CDR3: CASSPLGGDYEQYF. DNA for the CDR3: TGTGCCAGCAGCCCCCTCGGGGGAGACTACGAGCAGTACTTC.

The V call is TRBV18, the J call TRBJ1-2, with TRBD1 matching over 8 bases. Unmatched junction bases numbered 11, after V lost 4 bases and J lost 4 bases. This CDR3 region has 16 residues. Per the germline V gene, CDR1 is KGHSH and CDR2 is LQKENI. The CDR3 sequence: CASSLIGQGRIYGYTF. The DNA of the CDR3 is TGTGCCAGCTCACTTATTGGACAGGGTAGAATCTATGGCTACACCTTC.

V and J are TRBV6-1 and TRBJ1-4; possibly TRBD1 for D (6 bases). CDR3 size: 14 residues. V was shortened by 4 bases and J by 7 bases, with 13 bases between the two germline ends. Germline V lookup: CDR1 MNHNS, CDR2 SASEGT. The CDR3 sequence: CASSGRGALEKLFF. The CDR3 DNA reads as TGTGCCAGCAGTGGCAGGGGCGCCCTTGAAAAACTGTTTTTT.

J is TRBJ2-6 and V is TRBV6-1; D is perhaps TRBD2 (5 bases). The CDR3 loop spans 18 amino acids. With 1 base removed from V and 0 bases from J, the gap between germline ends came to 13 bases. Germline values: CDR1 MNHNS, CDR2 SASEGT. The chain's CDR3 is CASSEESDLTSGANVLTF. CDR3 sequence (DNA): TGTGCCAGCAGTGAAGAGTCGGACTTAACCTCTGGGGCCAACGTCCTGACTTTC.

The gene calls are TRBV30 and TRBJ2-1, with D perhaps matching TRBD2 (5 bases). In germline, CDR1 is GTSNPN, CDR2 SVGIG (reference sequence). The CDR3 extends over 18 amino acids. The V end lost 4 bases, the J end lost 4 bases, and 26 bases lay between the germline ends. The CDR3 sequence is CAWTRRWGSKTGYNEQFF. In DNA form, the CDR3 reads TGTGCCTGGACCCGAAGGTGGGGATCTAAGACGGGATACAATGAGCAGTTCTTC.

V is TRBV14 and J is TRBJ2-1; 9 positions agree with TRBD2. The CDR3 length is 14 residues. Germline lookup yields CDR1 SGHDN and CDR2 FVKESK. V lost 1 base and J lost 9; bases outside the gene matches: 4. CDR3 region: CASSQGAGGFEQFF. The CDR3 DNA reads as TGTGCCAGCAGCCAAGGAGCGGGAGGCTTTGAGCAGTTCTTC.

The rearrangement uses TRBV2 and TRBJ2-1; 11 bases are shared with TRBD2. The CDR3 runs to 13 residues. The trim removed 9 bases at V and 4 bases at J, leaving 2 bases unmatched. Germline CDR1 and CDR2: SNHLY and FYNNEI. The CDR3 sequence is CASGTSGYNEQFF. The DNA for the CDR3 is TGTGCCAGTGGGACTAGCGGTTACAATGAGCAGTTCTTC.

The rearrangement links TRBV7-2 to TRBJ2-1; 10 bases match TRBD2. This CDR3 contains 16 residues. The germline V gene encodes CDR1 SGHTA and CDR2 FQGNSA. Germline trimming cut 1 base from V and 9 bases from J; bases unmatched to any gene: 9. CDR3 coding DNA: TGTGCCAGCAGCTTAGTAGGCACTAGCGGGAACAGTGAGCAGTTCTTC. Translating gives CASSLVGTSGNSEQFF.

The chain combines TRBV5-8 with TRBJ2-2; D might be TRBD1 or TRBD2, each matching 5 bases. V lost 4 bases and J 1 base, leaving 17 bases between the germline ends. Looked up from germline, CDR1 is SGHTS and CDR2 is YDEGEE. This CDR3 region has 17 residues. The CDR3 DNA is TGTGCCAGCAGCAAGCCCTGGGGGTCCAGGAACACCGGGGAGCTGTTTTTT. Residues: CASSKPWGSRNTGELFF. Full variable domain (missing parts from reference TRBV5-8 and TRBJ2-2): EAGVTQSPTHLIKTRGQQATLRCSPISGHTSVYWYQQALGLGLQFLLWYDEGEERNRGNFPPRFSGRQFPNYSSELNVNALELEDSALYLCASSKPWGSRNTGELFFGEGSRLTVL.

The table lists this clone with a count of one. This chain links TRBV6-1 with TRBJ2-7; TRBD2 matches at 9 bases. The length of the CDR3 is 15 residues. V lost 2 bases to trimming and J lost 6 bases; unmatched junction nucleotides: 8. The V gene's germline CDR1 is MNHNS and CDR2 SASEGT. CDR3 region: CASSESAGGRREQYF. As DNA, the CDR3 is TGTGCCAGCAGTGAAAGTGCGGGAGGGCGGCGCGAGCAGTACTTC.

The chain has TRBV2 and TRBJ2-7, with TRBD2 matching 9 bases. Losses at the gene ends were 6 bases for V and 0 bases for J; bases not matched to a gene: 6. Germline V CDR1 and CDR2: SNHLY, FYNNEI. This CDR3 spans 15 amino acids. CDR3 coding DNA: TGTGCCAGCAGCTTCGGACTAGCGAGCTCCTACGAGCAGTACTTC. Residues: CASSFGLASSYEQYF.

The gene calls are TRBV5-1 and TRBJ2-5; weak D call: TRBD2 (5 bases). CDR3 length equals 14 residues. Trimming left V 1 base short and J 3 bases short, with 10 bases between. Germline V gene sequence: CDR1 SGHRS, CDR2 YFSETQ. The chain's CDR3 is CASSLWSGKETQYF. In DNA, the CDR3 is TGCGCCAGCAGCTTGTGGAGCGGAAAAGAGACCCAGTACTTC.